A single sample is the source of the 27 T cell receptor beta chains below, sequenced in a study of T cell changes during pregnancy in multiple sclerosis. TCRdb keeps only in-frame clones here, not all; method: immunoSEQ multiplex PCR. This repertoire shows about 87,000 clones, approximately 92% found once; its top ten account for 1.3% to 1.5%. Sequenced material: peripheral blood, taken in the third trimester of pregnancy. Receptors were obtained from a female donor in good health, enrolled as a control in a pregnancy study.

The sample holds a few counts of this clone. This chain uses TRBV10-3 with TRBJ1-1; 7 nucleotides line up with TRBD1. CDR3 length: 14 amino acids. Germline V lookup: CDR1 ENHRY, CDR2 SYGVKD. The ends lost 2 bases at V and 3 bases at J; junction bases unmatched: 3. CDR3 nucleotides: TGTGCCATCAGTGAGGGCAGGGGGTACACTGAAGCTTTCTTT. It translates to CAISEGRGYTEAFF.

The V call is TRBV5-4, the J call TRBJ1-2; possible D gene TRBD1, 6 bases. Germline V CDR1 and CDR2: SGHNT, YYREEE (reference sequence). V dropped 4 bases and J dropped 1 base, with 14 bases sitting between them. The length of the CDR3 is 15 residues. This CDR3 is CASSPDSLVNYGYTF. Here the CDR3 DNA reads TGTGCCAGCAGCCCGGACAGCCTTGTTAACTATGGCTACACCTTC.

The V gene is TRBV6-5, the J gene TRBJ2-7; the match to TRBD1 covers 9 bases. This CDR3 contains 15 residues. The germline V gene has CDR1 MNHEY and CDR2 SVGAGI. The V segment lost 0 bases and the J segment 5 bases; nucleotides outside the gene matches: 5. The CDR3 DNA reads TGTGCCAGCAGTTACTCGTACAGGGGGCAGAACGAGCAGTACTTC. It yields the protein CASSYSYRGQNEQYF.

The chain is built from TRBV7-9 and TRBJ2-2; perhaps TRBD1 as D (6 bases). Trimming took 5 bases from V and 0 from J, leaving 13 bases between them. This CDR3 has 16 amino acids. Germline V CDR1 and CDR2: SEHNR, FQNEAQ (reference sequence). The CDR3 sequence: CASSIDRSANTGELFF. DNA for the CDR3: TGTGCCAGCAGCATTGACAGGAGCGCGAACACCGGGGAGCTGTTTTTT.

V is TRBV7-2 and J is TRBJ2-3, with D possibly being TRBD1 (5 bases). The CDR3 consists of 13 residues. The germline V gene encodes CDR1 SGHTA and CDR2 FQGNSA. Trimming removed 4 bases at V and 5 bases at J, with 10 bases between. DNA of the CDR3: TGTGCCAGCAGCTCGACCAGGGAAGATACGCAGTATTTT. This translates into CASSSTREDTQYF. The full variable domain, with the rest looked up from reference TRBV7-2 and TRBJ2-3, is GAGVSQSPSNKVTEKGKDVELRCDPISGHTALYWYRQSLGQGLEFLIYFQGNSAPDKSGLPSDRFSAERTGGSVSTLTIQRTQQEDSAVYLCASSSTREDTQYFGPGTRLTVL.

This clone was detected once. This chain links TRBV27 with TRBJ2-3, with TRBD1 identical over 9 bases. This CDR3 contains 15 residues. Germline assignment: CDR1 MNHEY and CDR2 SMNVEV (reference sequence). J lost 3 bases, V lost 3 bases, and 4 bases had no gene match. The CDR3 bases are TGTGCCAGCAGTTTTGGACAGGGGTGGACAGATACGCAGTATTTT. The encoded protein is CASSFGQGWTDTQYF.

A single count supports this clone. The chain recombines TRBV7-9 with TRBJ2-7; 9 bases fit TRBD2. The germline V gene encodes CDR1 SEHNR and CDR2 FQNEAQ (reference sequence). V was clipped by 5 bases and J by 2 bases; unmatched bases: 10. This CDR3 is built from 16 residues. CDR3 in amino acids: CASSIPSAGGTYEQYF. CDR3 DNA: TGTGCCAGCAGCATCCCATCAGCGGGAGGCACCTACGAGCAGTACTTC.

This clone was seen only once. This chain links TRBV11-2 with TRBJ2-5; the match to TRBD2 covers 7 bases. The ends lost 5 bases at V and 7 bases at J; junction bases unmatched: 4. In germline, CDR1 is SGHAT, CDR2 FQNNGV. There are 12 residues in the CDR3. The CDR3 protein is CASSPPGGTQYF. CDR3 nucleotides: TGTGCCAGCAGCCCCCCGGGGGGGACCCAGTACTTC.

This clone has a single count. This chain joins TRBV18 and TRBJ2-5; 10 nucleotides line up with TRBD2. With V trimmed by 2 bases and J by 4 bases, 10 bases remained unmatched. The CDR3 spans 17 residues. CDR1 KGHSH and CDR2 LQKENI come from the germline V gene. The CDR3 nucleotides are TGTGCCAGCTCACCAGGGCTAGCGGGAGTGTTTCGAGAGACCCAGTACTTC. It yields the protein CASSPGLAGVFRETQYF.

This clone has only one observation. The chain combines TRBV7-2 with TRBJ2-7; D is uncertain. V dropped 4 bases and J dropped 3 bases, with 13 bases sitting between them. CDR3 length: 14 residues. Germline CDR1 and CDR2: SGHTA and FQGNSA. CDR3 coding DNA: TGTGCCAGCAGCTCACAGACCATGTTCTACGAGCAGTACTTC. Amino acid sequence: CASSSQTMFYEQYF.

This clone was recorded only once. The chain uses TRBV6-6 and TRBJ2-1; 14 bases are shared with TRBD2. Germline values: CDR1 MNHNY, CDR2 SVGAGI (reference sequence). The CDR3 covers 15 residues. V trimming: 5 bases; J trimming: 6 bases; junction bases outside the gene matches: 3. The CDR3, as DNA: TGTGCCAGCAGTCCGACTAGCGGGAGGGCCAATGAGCAGTTCTTC. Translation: CASSPTSGRANEQFF.

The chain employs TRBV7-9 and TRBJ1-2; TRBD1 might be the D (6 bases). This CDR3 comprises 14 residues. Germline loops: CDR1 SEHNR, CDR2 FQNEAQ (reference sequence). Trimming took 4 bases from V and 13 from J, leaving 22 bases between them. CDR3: CASSSTWTAGRLTF. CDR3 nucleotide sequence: TGTGCCAGCAGCTCTACGTGGACAGCCGGACGACTCACCTTC.

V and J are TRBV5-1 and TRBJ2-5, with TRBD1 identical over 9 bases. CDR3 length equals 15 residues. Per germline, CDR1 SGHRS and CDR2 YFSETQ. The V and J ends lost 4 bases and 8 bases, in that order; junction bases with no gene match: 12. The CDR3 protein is CASSPPGTGFSTQYF. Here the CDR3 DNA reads TGCGCCAGCAGCCCTCCCGGGACAGGGTTCAGCACCCAGTACTTC. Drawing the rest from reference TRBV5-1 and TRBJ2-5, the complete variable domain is KAGVTQTPRYLIKTRGQQVTLSCSPISGHRSVSWYQQTPGQGLQFLFEYFSETQRNKGNFPGRFSGRQFSNSRSEMNVSTLELGDSALYLCASSPPGTGFSTQYFGPGTRLLVL.

The chain's CDR3 is CASSVDRTQSYEQYF. The CDR3 bases are TGTGCCAGCAGCGTAGACCGGACACAAAGCTACGAGCAGTACTTC. The chain has TRBV9 and TRBJ2-7; D may be TRBD1 (5 bases). Germline CDR1 is SGDLS and CDR2 is YYNGEE. V lost 0 bases and J lost 3, with 13 bases in between. This CDR3 spans 15 amino acids.

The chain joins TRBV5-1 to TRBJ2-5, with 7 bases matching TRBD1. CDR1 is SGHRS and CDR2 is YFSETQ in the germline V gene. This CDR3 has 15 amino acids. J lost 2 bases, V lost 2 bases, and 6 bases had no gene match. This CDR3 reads CASSLFDRDQETQYF. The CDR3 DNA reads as TGCGCCAGCAGCTTATTTGACAGGGATCAAGAGACCCAGTACTTC.

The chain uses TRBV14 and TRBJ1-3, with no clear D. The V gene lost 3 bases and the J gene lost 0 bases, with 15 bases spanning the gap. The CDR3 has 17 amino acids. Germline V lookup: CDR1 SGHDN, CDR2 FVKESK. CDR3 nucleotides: TGTGCCAGCAGCCATTACAGCTCACAAGTCTCTGGAAACACCATATATTTT. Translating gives CASSHYSSQVSGNTIYF.

The CDR3 DNA reads as TGTGCCTGGAGTGTATTAACTAGCGGGCCTCACCACAATGAGCAGTTCTTC. Amino acid sequence: CAWSVLTSGPHHNEQFF. The chain uses TRBV30 and TRBJ2-1; the match to TRBD2 covers 9 bases. Germline V gene sequence: CDR1 GTSNPN, CDR2 SVGIG (reference sequence). V trimming: 0 bases; J trimming: 5 bases; junction bases outside the gene matches: 11. This CDR3 is 17 amino acids long. The variable domain in full, completed from reference TRBV30 and TRBJ2-1, reads SQTIHQWPATLVQPVGSPLSLECTVEGTSNPNLYWYRQAAGRGLQLLFYSVGIGQISSEVPQNLSASRPQDRQFILSSKKLLLSDSGFYLCAWSVLTSGPHHNEQFFGPGTRLTVL.

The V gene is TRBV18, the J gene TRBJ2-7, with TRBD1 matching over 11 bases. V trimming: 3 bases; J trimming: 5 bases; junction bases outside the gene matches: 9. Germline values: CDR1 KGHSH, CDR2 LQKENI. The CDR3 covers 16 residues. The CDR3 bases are TGTGCCAGCTCACCGAGGGACAGGGGGAATATCCACGAGCAGTACTTC. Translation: CASSPRDRGNIHEQYF.

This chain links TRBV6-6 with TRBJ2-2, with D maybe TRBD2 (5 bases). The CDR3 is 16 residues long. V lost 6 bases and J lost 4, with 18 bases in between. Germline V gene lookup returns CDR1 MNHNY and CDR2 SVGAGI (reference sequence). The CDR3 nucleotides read TGTGCCAGCAGCCCCCTCCGGGGATCGGGCACCGGGGAGCTGTTTTTT. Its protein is CASSPLRGSGTGELFF.

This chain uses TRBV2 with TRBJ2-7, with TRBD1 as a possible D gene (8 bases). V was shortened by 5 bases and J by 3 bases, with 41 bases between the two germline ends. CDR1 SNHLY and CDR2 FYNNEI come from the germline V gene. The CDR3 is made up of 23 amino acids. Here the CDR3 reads CASSFPGGAGGGQGGTTYYEQYF. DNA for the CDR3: TGTGCCAGCAGTTTCCCAGGGGGCGCAGGTGGGGGTCAAGGTGGGACTACGTACTACGAGCAGTACTTC. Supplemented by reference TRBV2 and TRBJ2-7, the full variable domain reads EPEVTQTPSHQVTQMGQEVILRCVPISNHLYFYWYRQILGQKVEFLVSFYNNEISEKSEIFDDQFSVERPDGSNFTLKIRSTKLEDSAMYFCASSFPGGAGGGQGGTTYYEQYFGPGTRLTVT.

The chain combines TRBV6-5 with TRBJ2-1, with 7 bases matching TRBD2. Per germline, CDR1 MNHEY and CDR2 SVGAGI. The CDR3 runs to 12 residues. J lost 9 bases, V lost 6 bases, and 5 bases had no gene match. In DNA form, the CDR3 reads TGTGCCAGCAGCCTGAGCGGGACTGAGCAGTTCTTC. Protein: CASSLSGTEQFF.

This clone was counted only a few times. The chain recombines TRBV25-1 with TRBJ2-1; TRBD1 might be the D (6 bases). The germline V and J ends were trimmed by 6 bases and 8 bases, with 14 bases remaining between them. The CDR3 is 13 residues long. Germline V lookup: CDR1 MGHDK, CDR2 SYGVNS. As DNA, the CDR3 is TGTGCCAGCAGCGATGACAGGAGCGATGAGCAGTTCTTC. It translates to CASSDDRSDEQFF.

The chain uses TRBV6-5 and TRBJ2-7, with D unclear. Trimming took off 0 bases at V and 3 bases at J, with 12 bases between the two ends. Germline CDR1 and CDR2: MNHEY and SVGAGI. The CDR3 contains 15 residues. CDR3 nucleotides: TGTGCCAGCAGTTACTCGTCGCCAGGAAGCTACGAGCAGTACTTC. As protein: CASSYSSPGSYEQYF.

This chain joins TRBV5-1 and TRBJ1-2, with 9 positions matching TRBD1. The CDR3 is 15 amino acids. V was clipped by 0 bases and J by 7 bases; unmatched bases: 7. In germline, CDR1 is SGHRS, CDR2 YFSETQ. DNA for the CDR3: TGCGCCAGCAGCTTGGCAATACAGGGGGCAAGTGGCTACACCTTC. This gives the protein CASSLAIQGASGYTF.

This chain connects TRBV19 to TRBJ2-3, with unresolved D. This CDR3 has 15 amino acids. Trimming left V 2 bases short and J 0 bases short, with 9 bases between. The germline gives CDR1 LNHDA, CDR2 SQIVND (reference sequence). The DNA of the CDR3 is TGTGCCAGTAGTATACCCGGCGGAAGCACAGATACGCAGTATTTT. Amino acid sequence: CASSIPGGSTDTQYF.

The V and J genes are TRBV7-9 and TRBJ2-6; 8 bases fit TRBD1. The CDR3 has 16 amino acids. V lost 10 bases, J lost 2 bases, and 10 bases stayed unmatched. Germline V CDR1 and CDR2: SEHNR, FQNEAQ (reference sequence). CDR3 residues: CATTPGGLAGANVLTF. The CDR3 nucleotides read TGTGCCACCACCCCAGGGGGCTTGGCTGGGGCCAACGTCCTGACTTTC.

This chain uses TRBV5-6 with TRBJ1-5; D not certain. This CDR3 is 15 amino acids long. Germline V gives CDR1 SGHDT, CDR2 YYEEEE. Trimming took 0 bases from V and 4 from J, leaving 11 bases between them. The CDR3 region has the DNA TGTGCCAGCAGCTTGGGGGCCATCCCGAATCAGCCCCAGCATTTT. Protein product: CASSLGAIPNQPQHF.